These T cell receptor beta chains were read from a single sample in a study of blood T cell repertoires in COVID-19. Libraries were prepared by immunoSEQ multiplex PCR; TCRdb keeps only in-frame clonotypes and omits some of them. Of approximately 15,000 clones listed, roughly 82% are singletons. The sample taken for sequencing was peripheral blood. The receptors shown here come from a woman in her 70s with active COVID-19. The CDR3 runs from the conserved cysteine through the conserved F or W. D genes are given only for firm matches. Clone size is shown for a subset of rows, as once, few, many or a class of expanded clone.

j_gene	abundance	d_gene	v_gene	CDR3aa	CDR3nt
TRBJ2-5	-	TRBD1	TRBV7-9	CATRDSSETQYF	TGTGCCACCCGGGACAGTTCAGAGACCCAGTACTTC
TRBJ1-2	few	-	TRBV5-5	CASSLDIINYGYTF	TGTGCCAGCAGCTTGGACATTATCAACTATGGCTACACCTTC
TRBJ2-3	-	-	TRBV5-1	CASSPGLSGFTDTQYF	TGCGCCAGCAGCCCGGGACTTTCCGGATTCACAGATACGCAGTATTTT
TRBJ2-7	-	TRBD2	TRBV11-2	CASSRLAGETYEQYF	TGTGCCAGCAGCCGCCTAGCGGGAGAGACCTACGAGCAGTACTTC
TRBJ2-7	-	-	TRBV29-1	CSVASSSNEQYF	TGCAGCGTGGCAAGTTCGTCCAACGAGCAGTACTTC
TRBJ2-2	-	-	TRBV3-1/TRBV3-2	CASSNLARTGELFF	TGTGCCAGCAGTAATCTAGCGCGCACCGGGGAGCTGTTTTTT
TRBJ2-3	once	-	TRBV7-2	CASSLGASDTQYF	TGTGCCAGCAGCTTAGGGGCGTCAGATACGCAGTATTTT
TRBJ2-7	-	TRBD2	TRBV28	CATGTRGYEQYF	TGTGCAACCGGGACTAGGGGCTACGAGCAGTACTTC
TRBJ1-2	-	-	TRBV11-2	CASSPRTASGYTF	TGTGCCAGCAGCCCTCGGACAGCCTCGGGCTACACCTTC
TRBJ2-7	-	TRBD2	TRBV7-9	CASSTRTSGSHEQYF	TGTGCCAGCAGCACCCGGACTAGCGGGAGCCACGAGCAGTACTTC
TRBJ2-1	-	TRBD1	TRBV6-5	CASSDRGGNEQFF	TGTGCCAGCAGCGACAGGGGAGGAAATGAGCAGTTCTTC
TRBJ2-5	-	TRBD2	TRBV7-2	CASSLGGTSGPQETQYF	TGTGCCAGCAGCTTAGGTGGGACTAGCGGCCCCCAAGAGACCCAGTACTTC
TRBJ2-7	-	TRBD2	TRBV6-2/TRBV6-3	CASSYSTSVSYEQYF	TGTGCCAGCAGTTACTCGACTAGCGTGTCCTACGAGCAGTACTTC
TRBJ2-1	-	-	TRBV5-1	CASSLAPVSTSGQFF	TGCGCCAGCAGCTTGGCTCCAGTGTCCACATCGGGTCAGTTCTTC
TRBJ2-7	-	-	TRBV19	CASSLQGGVLYEQYF	TGTGCCAGTAGTCTACAAGGGGGGGTTCTCTACGAGCAGTACTTC
TRBJ2-2	-	-	TRBV28	CASSLGHPNTGELFF	TGTGCCAGCAGTTTAGGGCACCCGAACACCGGGGAGCTGTTTTTT
TRBJ2-7	-	TRBD2	TRBV7-2	CASSSPVKTAGREQYF	TGTGCCAGCAGCTCCCCAGTGAAGACAGCGGGAAGGGAGCAGTACTTC
TRBJ2-5	-	TRBD1	TRBV18	CASSPRDRETQYF	TGTGCCAGCTCACCACGGGACAGAGAGACCCAGTACTTC
TRBJ2-3	-	-	TRBV7-2	CASSLQNRGTDTQYF	TGTGCCAGCAGCTTACAGAATCGCGGAACAGATACGCAGTATTTT
TRBJ2-1	-	TRBD2	TRBV9	CASSGLGTSGRYSYNEQFF	TGTGCCAGCAGCGGACTTGGGACTAGCGGGAGGTACTCCTACAATGAGCAGTTCTTC
TRBJ2-5	-	-	TRBV11-3	CASSMGVLRQETQYF	TGTGCCAGCAGCATGGGAGTCCTGCGTCAAGAGACCCAGTACTTC
TRBJ2-3	once	TRBD2	TRBV19	CASSIRRRTSGSTDTQYF	TGTGCCAGTAGTATTCGCCGCAGGACTAGCGGGAGCACAGATACGCAGTATTTT
TRBJ1-5	-	TRBD1	TRBV19	CASSISRQGGQPQHF	TGTGCCAGTAGTATATCCCGTCAGGGGGGTCAGCCCCAGCATTTT
TRBJ2-2	-	-	TRBV3-1/TRBV3-2	CASSPRNSVGELFF	TGTGCCAGCAGCCCACGGAATAGCGTCGGGGAGCTGTTTTTT
TRBJ1-1	-	-	TRBV6-2/TRBV6-3	CASSNRAGTEAFF	TGTGCCAGCAGCAACAGGGCTGGTACTGAAGCTTTCTTT
TRBJ2-6	-	-	TRBV28	CASSPRGLTSSGANVLTF	TGTGCCAGCAGCCCTAGAGGACTGACGAGCTCTGGGGCCAACGTCCTGACTTTC
TRBJ1-1	-	-	TRBV18	CASSPGGADTEAFF	TGTGCCAGCTCACCTGGGGGCGCGGACACTGAAGCTTTCTTT
TRBJ2-7	few	-	TRBV5-4	CASSWGEYEQYF	TGTGCCAGCAGCTGGGGGGAGTACGAGCAGTACTTC
TRBJ2-3	-	TRBD2	TRBV14	CASSRLAGEGYTQYF	TGTGCCAGCAGCCGGCTAGCGGGAGAAGGTTATACGCAGTATTTT
TRBJ2-3	-	TRBD2	TRBV11-2	CASSLVAGGDTQYF	TGTGCCAGCAGCTTAGTAGCGGGGGGAGATACGCAGTATTTT
TRBJ1-5	-	TRBD1	TRBV10-2	CASTGQDNQPQHF	TGCGCCAGCACGGGACAGGACAATCAGCCCCAGCATTTT
TRBJ2-1	few	TRBD2	TRBV7-3	CASSFEAGGTHEQFF	TGTGCCAGCAGCTTTGAAGCGGGAGGGACCCATGAGCAGTTCTTC
TRBJ2-1	-	TRBD2	TRBV24-1	CATSEGTSGNEQFF	TGTGCCACCAGTGAAGGGACTAGCGGCAATGAGCAGTTCTTC
TRBJ1-2	-	-	TRBV6-2/TRBV6-3	CASSYGRDGYTF	TGTGCCAGCAGTTACGGCCGGGATGGCTACACCTTC
TRBJ2-7	-	TRBD2	TRBV19	CASSGPGTSSHEQYF	TGTGCCAGTAGTGGACCCGGGACTAGCAGCCACGAGCAGTACTTC
TRBJ2-1	-	TRBD2	TRBV9	CASSVALAGGPVFYEQFF	TGTGCCAGCAGCGTAGCCCTAGCGGGAGGGCCGGTATTCTATGAGCAGTTCTTC
TRBJ2-3	-	-	TRBV9	CASSVEIGRVTDTQYF	TGTGCCAGCAGCGTAGAAATAGGGCGGGTCACAGATACGCAGTATTTT
TRBJ2-2	-	TRBD1	TRBV18	CASSLGTVNTGELFF	TGTGCCAGCTCACTTGGGACAGTTAACACCGGGGAGCTGTTTTTT
TRBJ2-7	-	-	TRBV3-1/TRBV3-2	CASSSPRGEQYF	TGTGCCAGCAGCTCCCCCCGGGGCGAGCAGTACTTC
TRBJ2-1	-	TRBD2	TRBV19	CASIRSGSRNEQFF	TGTGCCAGTATCCGTAGCGGGAGCCGCAATGAGCAGTTCTTC
TRBJ2-7	-	TRBD2	TRBV18	CASSPAGEFPQEQYF	TGTGCCAGCTCACCAGCGGGGGAGTTTCCGCAGGAGCAGTACTTC
TRBJ2-5	-	TRBD2	TRBV10-3	CAIRGTSGSGETQYF	TGTGCCATCAGGGGGACTAGCGGGAGTGGGGAGACCCAGTACTTC
TRBJ2-5	-	TRBD2	TRBV2	CASSASGRARETQYF	TGTGCCAGCAGCGCTAGCGGGAGGGCCCGAGAGACCCAGTACTTC
TRBJ2-7	-	TRBD2	TRBV10-3	CAISAPSSGRYEQYF	TGTGCCATCAGTGCCCCCTCTAGCGGGAGATACGAGCAGTACTTC
TRBJ2-5	-	TRBD2	TRBV5-1	CASSWPGLSQETQYF	TGCGCCAGCAGCTGGCCGGGACTAAGCCAAGAGACCCAGTACTTC
TRBJ1-5	-	-	TRBV15	CATSREQSNQPQHF	TGTGCCACCAGCAGAGAACAGTCGAATCAGCCCCAGCATTTT
TRBJ2-7	-	-	TRBV15	CATLGGGWGGEQYF	TGTGCCACTCTCGGAGGAGGATGGGGAGGCGAGCAGTACTTC
TRBJ1-5	few	-	TRBV6-5	CASSSGGNQPQHF	TGTGCCAGCAGTTCAGGGGGCAATCAGCCCCAGCATTTT
TRBJ2-7	-	TRBD2	TRBV28	CASSLGASGTHYEQYF	TGTGCCAGCAGTTTAGGGGCTAGCGGGACACACTACGAGCAGTACTTC